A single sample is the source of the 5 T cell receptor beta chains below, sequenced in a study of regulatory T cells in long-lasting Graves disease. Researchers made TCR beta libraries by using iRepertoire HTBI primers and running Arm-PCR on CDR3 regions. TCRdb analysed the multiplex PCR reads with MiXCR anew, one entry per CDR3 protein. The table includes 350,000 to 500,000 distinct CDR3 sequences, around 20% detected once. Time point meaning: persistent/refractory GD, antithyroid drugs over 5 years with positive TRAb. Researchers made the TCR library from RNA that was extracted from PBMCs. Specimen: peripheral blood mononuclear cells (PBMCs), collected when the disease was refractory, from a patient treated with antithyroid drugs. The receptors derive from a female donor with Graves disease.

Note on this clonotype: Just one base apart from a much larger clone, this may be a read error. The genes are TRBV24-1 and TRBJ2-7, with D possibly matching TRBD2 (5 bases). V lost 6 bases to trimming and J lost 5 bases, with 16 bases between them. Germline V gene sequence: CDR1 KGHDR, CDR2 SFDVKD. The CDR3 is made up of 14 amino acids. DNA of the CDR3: TGTGCCACCAGTTCCGGGATAGCGCCCCACGAGCAGTACTTC. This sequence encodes CATSSGIAPHEQYF.

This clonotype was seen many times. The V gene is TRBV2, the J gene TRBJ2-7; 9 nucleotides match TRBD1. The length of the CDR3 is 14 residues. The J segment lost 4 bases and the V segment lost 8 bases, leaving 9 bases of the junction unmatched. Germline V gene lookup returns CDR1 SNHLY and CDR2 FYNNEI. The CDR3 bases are TGTGCCAGCCCTAGACGACAGGGGGAATACGAGCAGTACTTC. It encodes CASPRRQGEYEQYF.

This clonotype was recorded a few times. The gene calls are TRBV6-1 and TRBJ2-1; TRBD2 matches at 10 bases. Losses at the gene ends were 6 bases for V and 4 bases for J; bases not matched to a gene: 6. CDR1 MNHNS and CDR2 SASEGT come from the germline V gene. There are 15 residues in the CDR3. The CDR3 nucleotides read TGTGCCAGCAGACCCCTAGCGGGGGTATACAATGAGCAGTTCTTC. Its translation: CASRPLAGVYNEQFF.

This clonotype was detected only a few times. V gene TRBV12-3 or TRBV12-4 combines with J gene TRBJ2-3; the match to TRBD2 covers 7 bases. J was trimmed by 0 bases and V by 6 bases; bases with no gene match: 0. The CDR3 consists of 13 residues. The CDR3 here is CASRLASTDTQYF. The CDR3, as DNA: TGTGCCAGCAGACTAGCGAGCACAGATACGCAGTATTTT.

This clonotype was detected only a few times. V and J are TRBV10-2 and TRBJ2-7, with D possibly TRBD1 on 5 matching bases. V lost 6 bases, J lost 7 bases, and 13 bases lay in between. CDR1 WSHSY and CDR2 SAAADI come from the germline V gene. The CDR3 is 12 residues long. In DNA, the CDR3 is TGCGCCAGCAGGCAGGGTTTGGGGGAGCAGTACTTC. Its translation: CASRQGLGEQYF.